A selection of T cell receptor beta chains follows, all from one sample in a study of blood T cell repertoires in COVID-19. Libraries were prepared by immunoSEQ multiplex PCR; TCRdb keeps only in-frame clonotypes and omits some of them. The sample comprises over 200,000 clones, roughly 92% of which are singletons, and about 0.8% rests with the top ten. The sample consisted of peripheral blood. These receptors were taken from a man aged 60 to 69 with COVID-19, enrolled during active disease. Each CDR3 is given with its conserved first and last residue. D genes are given only for firm matches. Not all rows give a size; the values are once, few, many and, for expanded clones, a class.

J gene	clone size	V gene	D gene	CDR3 DNA	CDR3 protein
TRBJ1-2	-	TRBV20-1	TRBD1	TGCAGTGCAGGGGGCGATGGCTACACCTTC	CSAGGDGYTF
TRBJ1-1	-	TRBV30	-	TGTGCCTGGAGTGAGGGGTTAAACACTGAAGCTTTCTTT	CAWSEGLNTEAFF
TRBJ2-1	-	TRBV28	-	TGTGCCAGCAGTCCCCCCGCGGGATTGAGGTTAAGCAATGAGCAGTTCTTC	CASSPPAGLRLSNEQFF
TRBJ1-3	-	TRBV23-1	-	TGCGCCAGCAGTCAATCGTTCCAGCCCAGAGGCTCTTACTCTGGAAACACCATATATTTT	CASSQSFQPRGSYSGNTIYF
TRBJ1-5	-	TRBV7-2	TRBD1	TGTGCCAGCAGCTTTTCCGGGACAGGGAACCAGCCCCAGCATTTT	CASSFSGTGNQPQHF
TRBJ2-3	-	TRBV10-3	-	TGTGCCATCAGTCCAGGACAGCGCACAGATACGCAGTATTTT	CAISPGQRTDTQYF
TRBJ1-1	few	TRBV10-3	-	TGTGCCACCGACCCTCAAGGGGGTTCTGAAGCTTTCTTT	CATDPQGGSEAFF
TRBJ1-2	-	TRBV15	-	TGTGCCACCAGCAGATCGCAGTCGGGTGGCTATGGCTACACCTTC	CATSRSQSGGYGYTF
TRBJ1-1	few	TRBV4-1	TRBD1	TGCGCCAGCAGCCGTTCGGACAGGGAGGTTGAAGCTTTCTTT	CASSRSDREVEAFF
TRBJ1-1	-	TRBV27	-	TGTGCCAGCAGTTTAGGGCCAGGGTTGAGTCCGATGGCTTTCTTT	CASSLGPGLSPMAFF
TRBJ1-2	-	TRBV3-1/TRBV3-2	-	TGTGCCAGCAGCCCTCGACAGAGGCTGCAAGACTATGGCTACACCTTC	CASSPRQRLQDYGYTF
TRBJ2-2	-	TRBV19	-	TGTGCCAGTAGTACCTCCTCTCCCACCGGGGAGCTGTTTTTT	CASSTSSPTGELFF
TRBJ2-1	-	TRBV6-5	-	TGTGCCAGCAGTTACGCAAGTATACGGGGGAATGAGCAGTTCTTC	CASSYASIRGNEQFF
TRBJ2-2	-	TRBV24-1	-	TGTGCCACCAGTGTTTCCGGGGGGAACACCGGGGAGCTGTTTTTT	CATSVSGGNTGELFF
TRBJ1-5	-	TRBV19	-	TGTGCCAGTAATCGAGCGGGGTTTGAACAGCCCCAGCATTTT	CASNRAGFEQPQHF
TRBJ2-1	-	TRBV7-6	TRBD1	TGTGCCAGCAGGTTGGACAGGGCAAAGGAATCCTACAATGAGCAGTTCTTC	CASRLDRAKESYNEQFF
TRBJ2-2	-	TRBV20-1	-	TGCAGTGCTAAAACAACCGGGGAGCTGTTTTTT	CSAKTTGELFF
TRBJ1-6	-	TRBV7-9	TRBD1	TGTGCCAGCAGCTTAGCCGGACAGGGCCTCCGGTCTTCACCCCTCCACTTT	CASSLAGQGLRSSPLHF
TRBJ2-7	-	TRBV12-3/TRBV12-4	-	TGTGCCAGCAGTAGTAGATCCTACGAGCAGTACTTC	CASSSRSYEQYF
TRBJ2-1	-	TRBV18	-	TGTGCCAGCTCACCACGACTAGAAAGGGGCAATGAGCAGTTCTTC	CASSPRLERGNEQFF